The clone carrying this T cell receptor beta chain was detected ten times or more. Its ends do not fully match the called genes, so a read error is possible. CDR3-region Arm-PCR and iRepertoire HTBI primers produced the TCR beta libraries. Each CDR3 protein is one row after TCRdb ran MiXCR on the multiplex PCR reads. The sample shows more than 450,000 distinct CDR3 sequences, 9.5% to 15% of them seen only once. This entry is derived from a study of regulatory T cells in long-lasting Graves disease. The overall study: Graves' patients (newly diagnosed) had been on antithyroid drugs under 3 months.

The CDR3 extends over 11 amino acids. Per germline, CDR1 MNHEY and CDR2 SVGEGT. Specified time point: newly diagnosed GD, antithyroid drugs for less than 3 months. The authors made the TCR library using RNA they extracted from PBMCs. The sample was also reused in another study, on T cells in Graves' hyperthyroidism and ophthalmopathy. From that paper: In blood, most of the thyroid clonotypes expanded above 0.001 were also present.

The sequence was obtained from a young woman with Graves disease. The genes are TRBV6-2 or TRBV6-3 and TRBJ1-2; 7 bases are shared with TRBD1. This sample comprised peripheral blood mononuclear cells (PBMCs), obtained at new diagnosis, from a patient treated with antithyroid drugs. For the CDR3, the DNA is TGTGCCAGCAGTCAAAAGACAGGGCGGTGGTTC. This encodes CASSQKTGRWF.